The 19 T cell receptor beta chains below were found in one sample sequenced in a study of OX40 agonist ivuxolimab in advanced cancers. Clones were read by immunoSEQ multiplex PCR, and TCRdb kept only the in-frame ones, dropping some. This table holds around 99,000 clones, around 90% found once. The source material was CD4+ or CD8+ T cells sorted from blood, sampled in a trial of the OX40 agonist ivuxolimab. These receptors were obtained from an adult with an advanced solid tumor such as melanoma, head and neck, liver or kidney cancer.

This clone was seen only once. The chain combines TRBV7-3 with TRBJ2-1, with TRBD2 matching over 8 bases. J lost 3 bases, V lost 3 bases, and 4 bases had no gene match. The CDR3 is 15 amino acids. Germline V lookup: CDR1 SGHTA, CDR2 FQGTGA. In DNA, the CDR3 is TGTGCCAGCAGCTTTAGCGGGATCCACTACAATGAGCAGTTCTTC. Its translation: CASSFSGIHYNEQFF.

The chain joins TRBV2 to TRBJ2-2; 10 positions agree with TRBD2. Germline assignment: CDR1 SNHLY and CDR2 FYNNEI. With 8 bases clipped from V and 5 bases from J, the junction kept 8 bases outside the gene matches. The CDR3 runs to 15 residues. In DNA, the CDR3 is TGTGCCAGCCCAAGACTAGCGGGCCCGACCGGGGAGCTGTTTTTT. Translation gives CASPRLAGPTGELFF.

This clone was picked up a small number of times. The chain couples TRBV7-2 to TRBJ1-2; 11 bases agree with TRBD1. Unmatched junction bases numbered 7, after V lost 5 bases and J lost 2 bases. CDR1 SGHTA and CDR2 FQGNSA come from the germline V gene. This CDR3 is built from 16 residues. CDR3 in amino acids: CASSGGDRGINYGYTF. The DNA of the CDR3 is TGTGCCAGCAGCGGAGGGGACAGGGGGATAAACTATGGCTACACCTTC.

The chain couples TRBV2 to TRBJ2-2; D possibly uses TRBD1 or TRBD2 (5 bases each). The CDR3 has 13 residues. Looked up from germline, CDR1 is SNHLY and CDR2 is FYNNEI. V lost 6 bases and J lost 4, with 9 bases in between. DNA of the CDR3: TGTGCCAGCAGGGGGACCCTCACCGGGGAGCTGTTTTTT. Residues: CASRGTLTGELFF.

The V and J genes are TRBV5-1 and TRBJ2-7; D could derive from TRBD1 or TRBD2 (6 bases each). V dropped 4 bases and J dropped 6 bases, with 20 bases sitting between them. The CDR3 extends over 15 amino acids. The V gene's germline CDR1 is SGHRS and CDR2 YFSETQ. The CDR3 region is CASSPGKGGRGEQYF. In DNA, the CDR3 is TGCGCCAGCAGCCCGGGAAAGGGGGGCAGGGGCGAGCAGTACTTC.

The V gene is TRBV28, the J gene TRBJ2-7; 10 bases match TRBD1. Germline-derived CDR1 and CDR2 are MDHEN and SYDVKM. J lost 2 bases, V lost 6 bases, and 7 bases had no gene match. The CDR3 is 15 amino acids. In DNA form, the CDR3 reads TGTGCCAGCAGGTGGGGACAGGGGCTCCCCTACGAGCAGTACTTC. Amino acid sequence: CASRWGQGLPYEQYF.

This clone was counted a single time. The J gene is TRBJ2-1, the V gene TRBV28; 7 positions agree with TRBD1. CDR1 is MDHEN, CDR2 SYDVKM, per germline. This CDR3 spans 14 amino acids. V lost 4 bases and J lost 1; bases outside the gene matches: 1. This CDR3 is CASSSGQSYNEQFF. CDR3 nucleotide sequence: TGTGCCAGCAGTTCGGGACAGTCCTACAATGAGCAGTTCTTC.

The chain is built from TRBV10-3 and TRBJ2-7; D may correspond to TRBD1 or TRBD2 (5 bases each). Germline assignment: CDR1 ENHRY and CDR2 SYGVKD. Trimming cost V 4 bases and J 1 base, with 11 bases left between them. The CDR3 runs 14 residues. The CDR3 bases are TGTGCCATCAGTGGGGGGTTGAAGTCCTACGAGCAGTACTTC. Translating gives CAISGGLKSYEQYF.

The rearrangement uses TRBV1 and TRBJ2-3; the table gives TRBD2 as D, unverified against the DNA. TRBV1 is labeled a pseudogene. CDR3 length: 18 residues. CDR3 residues: CTSSQDSDLAGGQHTQYF. CDR3 nucleotide sequence: TGCACCAGCAGCCAAGATTCGGACCTAGCGGGAGGCCAACATACGCAGTATTTT.

The V and J genes are TRBV18 and TRBJ2-1, with TRBD2 matching over 9 bases. Germline-derived CDR1 and CDR2 are KGHSH and LQKENI. V lost 1 base to trimming and J lost 0 bases; unmatched junction nucleotides: 1. The CDR3 spans 16 residues. Written as DNA, the CDR3 is TGTGCCAGCTCACCACTGACTAGCGGCTCCTACAATGAGCAGTTCTTC. Translation: CASSPLTSGSYNEQFF.

The rearrangement links TRBV7-2 to TRBJ2-7; a weak D match, TRBD1 (5 bases). The CDR3 spans 14 residues. Germline loops: CDR1 SGHTA, CDR2 FQGNSA. Trimming removed 2 bases at V and 2 bases at J, with 10 bases between. As DNA, the CDR3 is TGTGCCAGCAGCTTAAAGCGACAGACCTACGAGCAGTACTTC. Protein: CASSLKRQTYEQYF.

This clone was seen a single time. This chain connects TRBV2 to TRBJ1-5; TRBD1 is a possible D gene (6 bases). V lost 5 bases, J lost 0 bases, and 11 bases lay in between. Germline CDR1 reads SNHLY; CDR2 reads FYNNEI. This CDR3 is built from 15 residues. The CDR3 is CASSPDRYSNQPQHF. CDR3 DNA: TGTGCCAGCAGTCCGGACAGATATAGCAATCAGCCCCAGCATTTT.

The V gene is TRBV5-1, the J gene TRBJ1-4; 7 nucleotides agree with TRBD1. CDR3 size: 16 residues. V shed 4 bases, J shed 4 bases, and the junction held 10 bases outside the gene matches. Germline values: CDR1 SGHRS, CDR2 YFSETQ. CDR3 loop: CASSPRTGQDNEKLFF. The CDR3 DNA reads as TGCGCCAGCAGCCCTAGGACAGGTCAGGATAATGAAAAACTGTTTTTT.

The chain uses TRBV6-5 and TRBJ2-7, with 9 bases fitting TRBD2. Germline trimming cut 4 bases from V and 1 base from J; bases unmatched to any gene: 2. The CDR3 has 14 amino acids. Germline V gene sequence: CDR1 MNHEY, CDR2 SVGAGI. The chain's CDR3 is CASSSAGGSYEQYF. CDR3 coding DNA: TGTGCCAGCAGTTCAGCGGGAGGTTCCTACGAGCAGTACTTC.

The CDR3 protein is CASSLDTSSYEQYF. The CDR3 DNA sequence: TGTGCCAGCAGCCTAGACACCTCCTCCTACGAGCAGTACTTC. This chain links TRBV6-5 with TRBJ2-7; D is unclear. The CDR3 spans 14 residues. From germline, CDR1 is MNHEY and CDR2 SVGAGI. Deletions cut 6 bases from V and 0 bases from J, with 12 bases between.

The chain is built from TRBV5-1 and TRBJ1-5, with 10 positions matching TRBD1. The CDR3 loop spans 15 amino acids. Germline values: CDR1 SGHRS, CDR2 YFSETQ. V lost 4 bases to trimming and J lost 9 bases; unmatched junction nucleotides: 10. The CDR3 sequence: CASSISPGQGPPQHF. DNA for the CDR3: TGCGCCAGCAGCATATCCCCGGGACAGGGGCCGCCCCAGCATTTT.

The chain couples TRBV6-6 to TRBJ2-5, with TRBD2 matching 13 bases. The CDR3 totals 15 residues. J was trimmed by 8 bases and V by 4 bases; bases with no gene match: 7. CDR1 and CDR2 (germline): MNHNY, SVGAGI (reference sequence). The CDR3: CASSFGLAGAETQYF. The CDR3 DNA follows: TGTGCCAGCAGTTTCGGACTAGCGGGAGCCGAAACCCAGTACTTC.

In nucleotides, the CDR3 is TGTGCCAGCTCACCACCGGGACAGGTCTTTAACTATGGCTACACCTTC. Translating it yields CASSPPGQVFNYGYTF. The rearrangement uses TRBV18 and TRBJ1-2; 8 bases map to TRBD1. J gave up 1 base and V 0 bases, and 4 bases lay outside the gene matches. The CDR3 extends over 16 amino acids. Germline CDR1 is KGHSH and CDR2 is LQKENI. Full variable domain (rest looked up from reference TRBV18 and TRBJ1-2): NAGVMQNPRHLVRRRGQEARLRCSPMKGHSHVYWYRQLPEEGLKFMVYLQKENIIDESGMPKERFSAEFPKEGPSILRIQQVVRGDSAAYFCASSPPGQVFNYGYTFGSGTRLTVV.

This chain uses TRBV27 with TRBJ2-7; 12 nucleotides match TRBD2. Per the germline V gene, CDR1 is MNHEY and CDR2 is SMNVEV (reference sequence). The CDR3 length is 17 residues. V lost 3 bases, J lost 4 bases, and 10 bases stayed unmatched. This chain's CDR3 is CASSFPLRTSGKYEQYF. The CDR3 nucleotides are TGTGCCAGCAGTTTCCCTTTAAGGACTAGCGGGAAATACGAGCAGTACTTC.